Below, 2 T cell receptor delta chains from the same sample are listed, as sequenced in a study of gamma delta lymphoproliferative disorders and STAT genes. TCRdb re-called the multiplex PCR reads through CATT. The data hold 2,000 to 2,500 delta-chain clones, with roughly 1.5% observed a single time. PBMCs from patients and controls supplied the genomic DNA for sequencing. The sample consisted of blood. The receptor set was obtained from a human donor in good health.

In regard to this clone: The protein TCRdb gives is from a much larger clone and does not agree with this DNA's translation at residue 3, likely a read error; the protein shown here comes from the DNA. The CDR3 region has the DNA TGTGCCTGCCCGGCCTTCCTAAAGTACTGGGGGATACCCTCCGATAAACTCATCTTT. Amino acid sequence: CACPAFLKYWGIPSDKLIF. The V call is TRDV3, the J call TRDJ1; 12 nucleotides match TRDD3. V shed 4 bases and J 3 bases; nucleotides not matched to a gene: 21. This CDR3 has 19 residues. Germline V gives CDR1 TVYSNPD, CDR2 GDNSRS (reference sequence).

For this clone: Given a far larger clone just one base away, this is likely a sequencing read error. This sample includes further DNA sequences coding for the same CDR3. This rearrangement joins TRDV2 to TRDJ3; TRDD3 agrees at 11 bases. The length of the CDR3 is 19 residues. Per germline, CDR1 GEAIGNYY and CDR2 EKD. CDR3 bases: TGTGCCTGTGACTACTTGGGGGATACGACCTCCTGGGACACTCGACAGATGTTTTTC. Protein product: CACDYLGDTTSWDTRQMFF.